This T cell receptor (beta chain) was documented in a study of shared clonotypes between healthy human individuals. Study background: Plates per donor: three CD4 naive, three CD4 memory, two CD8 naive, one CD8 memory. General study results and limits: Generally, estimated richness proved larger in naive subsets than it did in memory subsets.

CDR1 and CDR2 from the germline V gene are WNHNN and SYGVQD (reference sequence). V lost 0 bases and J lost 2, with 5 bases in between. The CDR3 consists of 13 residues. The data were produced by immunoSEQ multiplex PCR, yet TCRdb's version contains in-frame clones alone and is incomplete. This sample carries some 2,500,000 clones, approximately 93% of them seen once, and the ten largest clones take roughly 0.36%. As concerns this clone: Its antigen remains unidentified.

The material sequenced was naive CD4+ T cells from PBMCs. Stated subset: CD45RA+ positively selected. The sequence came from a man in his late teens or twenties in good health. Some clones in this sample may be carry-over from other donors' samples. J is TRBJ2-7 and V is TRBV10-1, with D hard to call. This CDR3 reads CASSESNPYEQYF. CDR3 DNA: TGCGCCAGCAGTGAGTCGAACCCCTACGAGCAGTACTTC.